This TCR beta chain emerged from a study of prognosis after radiotherapy for stage I lung cancer. Study-wide context: About a dozen patients had adenocarcinoma tumors, while squamous cell carcinoma tumors were found in 6 or 7.

Peripheral venous blood was drawn in approximately 5.7-milliliter volumes, with a draw taken at each of two separate time points. In its sample, this clonotype was seen many times. Its target is not known. General observations from the study: Differences in TRBV and TRBJ gene usage were reportedly observed between patients with and without metastases.

TCR beta CDR3 was amplified from genomic DNA by two-round multiplex PCR. Gene-specific primers for each TRBV and TRBJ gene drove first-round PCR. TCRdb ran MiXCR on the multiplex PCR reads and lists one entry per CDR3 protein. This table holds tens of thousands of distinct CDR3 sequences, about 29% found once. The source is a donor over 45 with non-small cell lung cancer. This sample comprised PBMCs, obtained before or after stereotactic body radiation therapy (not recorded which).

The CDR3 DNA reads TGTGCCAGCAGCTTAGCGGACAGGGGGCTGGAAAAACTGTTTTTT. This sequence encodes CASSLADRGLEKLFF. The genes are TRBV7-8 and TRBJ1-4; 11 bases agree with TRBD1. The CDR3 totals 15 residues. Germline V CDR1 and CDR2: SGHVS, FQNEAQ. Trimming took 0 bases from V and 8 from J; bases not matched to a gene: 2.